This T cell receptor (beta chain) was identified in a study of CD4 T cells in relation to SARS-CoV-2 and coronaviruses. From germline, CDR1 is SGHAT and CDR2 FQNNGV. V lost 5 bases and J 4 bases, leaving 14 bases between the germline ends. CDR3 length: 14 amino acids. Concerning this clone: Its antigen is unknown.

Unexposed donor CD4+ T cells date from about 2010-2018, before the COVID-19 pandemic. The cells were cultured for 9 to 11 days before CD4+ T cells were isolated. Sequencing was performed with immunoSEQ multiplex PCR; in TCRdb, only in-frame clones are kept and a portion is missing. The repertoire holds some 28,000 clones, with 60% to 80% as singletons. Input material: CD4+ T cells from PBMCs, cultured in vitro. This TCR came from a human donor in good health. V gene TRBV11-2 combines with J gene TRBJ1-1; tentatively, D is TRBD1 (5 bases). In DNA form, the CDR3 reads TGTGCCAGCAGCCTCTCCGGGACTGGCACTGAAGCTTTCTTT. This translates into CASSLSGTGTEAFF.